This TCR beta chain was observed in a study of blood T cells in healthy people across ages. A note on this clonotype: Its antigen is currently unknown.

A sample-barcoded 5' primer and a J-beta primer mix were used in a second PCR of roughly 6 to 12 cycles. Per sample, CDR3-containing paired-end reads numbered at least 3 million. TCRdb re-analysed the 5' RACE reads in MiXCR, keeping a single row per CDR3 protein. The table lists about 640,000 distinct CDR3 sequences, roughly 58% of them singletons. Isolated per sample were at least 6 million PBMCs. Germline lookup yields CDR1 SEHNR and CDR2 FQNEAQ (reference sequence). V dropped 5 bases and J dropped 3 bases, with 10 bases sitting between them. CDR3 size: 13 residues. Overall study findings and caveats: There was a strong correlation between TCR beta diversity and naive T cell percentage. Not knowing donor CMV status may have confounded expanded clonotype changes.

The chain couples TRBV7-9 to TRBJ1-2, with a weak D call TRBD1 (5 bases). Sequenced input: blood. The TCR sequence derives from a man aged 55 to 69 in good health. The DNA of the CDR3 is TGTGCCAGCAGCGTTCTGACAGACTATGGCTACACCTTC. Its protein product is CASSVLTDYGYTF.